The 10 T cell receptor beta chains listed next were all sequenced from one sample in a study of neurological immune-mediated disorders. Each CDR3 protein gets one entry after TCRdb re-called the 5' RACE reads with MiXCR. The data contain approximately 74,000 distinct CDR3 sequences, around 5.5% of them singletons. Sequencing was done on a sample of PBMCs. Receptors were obtained from a man in his late teens or twenties with multiple sclerosis.

This clonotype appeared a few times. The gene calls are TRBV11-2 and TRBJ1-5, with D unresolved. The CDR3 length is 15 residues. Germline V lookup: CDR1 SGHAT, CDR2 FQNNGV. Trimming took 5 bases from V and 0 from J, leaving 11 bases between them. The CDR3 is CASSPGGSSNQPQHF. The CDR3 DNA is TGTGCCAGCAGCCCCGGCGGGTCTAGCAATCAGCCCCAGCATTTT. The full variable domain, completed using reference TRBV11-2 and TRBJ1-5, is EAGVAQSPRYKIIEKRQSVAFWCNPISGHATLYWYQQILGQGPKLLIQFQNNGVVDDSQLPKDRFSAERLKGVDSTLKIQPAKLEDSAVYLCASSPGGSSNQPQHFGDGTRLSIL.

The V gene is TRBV18, the J gene TRBJ2-3; the D is unclear. Germline assignment: CDR1 KGHSH and CDR2 LQKENI. V was trimmed by 6 bases and J by 1 base, leaving 14 bases between them. The CDR3 extends over 15 amino acids. CDR3 residues: CASSPPGWGTDTQYF. The CDR3 DNA follows: TGTGCCAGCTCCCCTCCCGGCTGGGGCACAGATACGCAGTATTTT.

This clonotype was seen many times. DNA for the CDR3: TGTGCCAGCAGCCAATTGGGAACACCCCTCCACTTT. As protein: CASSQLGTPLHF. The V and J genes are TRBV3-1 and TRBJ1-6; D is ambiguous. The CDR3 loop spans 12 amino acids. The V end was cut by 2 bases, the J end by 11 bases, with 7 bases between. Germline values: CDR1 LGHDT, CDR2 YNNKEL (reference sequence).

This clonotype was observed many times. This chain uses TRBV5-1 with TRBJ2-3; D gene ambiguous. Germline loops: CDR1 SGHRS, CDR2 YFSETQ. The ends were cut back, 0 bases at V and 2 bases at J, with 7 bases in the middle. The CDR3 is made up of 14 amino acids. CDR3 nucleotide sequence: TGCGCCAGCAGCTTGGAAGGTCCCACAGATACGCAGTATTTT. Protein sequence: CASSLEGPTDTQYF.

This clonotype was counted at least ten times. This chain joins TRBV29-1 and TRBJ2-7; the match to TRBD1 covers 10 bases. The CDR3 loop spans 11 amino acids. The junction had 0 bases not matched to a gene; V was cut back by 4 bases and J by 6 bases. Germline CDR1 SQVTM, CDR2 ANQGSEA. The chain's CDR3 is CSVGQGAEQYF. The CDR3 coding sequence is TGCAGCGTTGGACAGGGGGCCGAGCAGTACTTC.

This clonotype was recorded many times. The chain carries TRBV5-1 and TRBJ1-1; TRBD1 matches 8 bases. With V trimmed by 4 bases and J by 4 bases, 6 bases remained unmatched. The CDR3 runs 14 residues. CDR1 and CDR2 (germline): SGHRS, YFSETQ. The CDR3 DNA follows: TGCGCCAGCAGCCCGACAGGGGACCGCACTGAAGCTTTCTTT. Translated, it gives CASSPTGDRTEAFF.

The sample holds many counts of this clonotype. The junction differs from germline at one of its ends, possibly a read error. The genes are TRBV11-2 and TRBJ1-6; perhaps TRBD1 as D (5 bases). The CDR3 sequence is 16 residues long. The germline V gene encodes CDR1 SGHAT and CDR2 FQNNGV. CDR3 loop: CASSLASGARDSPLNF. The CDR3 DNA is TGTGCCAGCAGCTTAGCTAGTGGGGCGCGGGATTCACCCCTCAACTTT.

The rearrangement joins TRBV27 to TRBJ2-7; D might be TRBD2 (6 bases). Trimming took off 3 bases at V and 8 bases at J, with 14 bases between the two ends. Germline V gives CDR1 MNHEY, CDR2 SMNVEV (reference sequence). This CDR3 spans 13 amino acids. The CDR3: CASSFGGSEQQYF. CDR3 bases: TGTGCCAGCAGTTTCGGAGGGTCCGAACAGCAGTACTTC.

This clonotype was counted many times. The chain links TRBV20-1 to TRBJ2-7; 7 bases line up with TRBD1. Trimming took 6 bases from V and 5 from J; bases not matched to a gene: 10. Germline CDR1 and CDR2: DFQATT and SNEGSKA (reference sequence). The CDR3 runs to 13 residues. CDR3 sequence (DNA): TGCAGTGCCTATCCGACAGGGAAGGACGAGCAGTACTTC. It encodes CSAYPTGKDEQYF.

This clonotype has at least ten counts. The genes are TRBV5-1 and TRBJ2-7; no reliable D call. The CDR3 length is 13 residues. Trimming stripped 4 bases from V and 0 bases from J, with 8 bases between. Germline V gene lookup returns CDR1 SGHRS and CDR2 YFSETQ. The CDR3 DNA sequence: TGCGCCAGCAGCGCTCTATTCTCCTACGAGCAGTACTTC. Protein sequence: CASSALFSYEQYF.